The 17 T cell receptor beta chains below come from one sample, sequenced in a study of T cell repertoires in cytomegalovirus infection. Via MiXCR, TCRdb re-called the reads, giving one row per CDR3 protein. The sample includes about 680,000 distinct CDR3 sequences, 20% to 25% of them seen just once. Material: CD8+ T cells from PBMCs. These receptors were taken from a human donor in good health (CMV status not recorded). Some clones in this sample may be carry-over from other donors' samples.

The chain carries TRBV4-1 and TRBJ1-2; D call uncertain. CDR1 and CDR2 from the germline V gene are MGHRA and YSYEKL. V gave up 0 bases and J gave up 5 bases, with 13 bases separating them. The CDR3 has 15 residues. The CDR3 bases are TGCGCCAGCAGCCAAGATAGGGAGGTCATATATGGCTACACCTTC. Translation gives CASSQDREVIYGYTF.

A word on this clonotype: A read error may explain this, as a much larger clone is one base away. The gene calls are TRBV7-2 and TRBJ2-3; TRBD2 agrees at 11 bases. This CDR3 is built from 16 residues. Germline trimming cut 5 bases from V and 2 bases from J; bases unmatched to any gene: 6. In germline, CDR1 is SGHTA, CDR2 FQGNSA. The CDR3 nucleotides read TGTGCCAGCAGCAAGACTAGCGGGGAATTCACAGATACGCAGTATTTT. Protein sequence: CASSKTSGEFTDTQYF.

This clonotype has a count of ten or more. This CDR3 reads CASSSGRGSQPQHF. The DNA for the CDR3 is TGTGCCAGCAGTTCCGGACGAGGGAGTCAGCCCCAGCATTTT. The V call is TRBV12-3 or TRBV12-4, the J call TRBJ1-5; D unclear. This CDR3 spans 14 amino acids. The germline V and J ends were trimmed by 4 bases and 6 bases, with 13 bases remaining between them.

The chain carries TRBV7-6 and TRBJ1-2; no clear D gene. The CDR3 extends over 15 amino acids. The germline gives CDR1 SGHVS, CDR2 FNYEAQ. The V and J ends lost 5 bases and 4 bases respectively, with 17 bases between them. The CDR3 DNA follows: TGTGCCAGCAGCCCACTGATAGAGGACCTCTATGGCTACACCTTC. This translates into CASSPLIEDLYGYTF.

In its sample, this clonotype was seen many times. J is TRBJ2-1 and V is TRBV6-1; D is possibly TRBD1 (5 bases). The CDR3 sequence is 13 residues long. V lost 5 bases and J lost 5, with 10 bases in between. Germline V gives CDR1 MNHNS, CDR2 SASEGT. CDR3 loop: CASSIGHNNEQFF. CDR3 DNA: TGTGCCAGCAGTATCGGACACAACAATGAGCAGTTCTTC.

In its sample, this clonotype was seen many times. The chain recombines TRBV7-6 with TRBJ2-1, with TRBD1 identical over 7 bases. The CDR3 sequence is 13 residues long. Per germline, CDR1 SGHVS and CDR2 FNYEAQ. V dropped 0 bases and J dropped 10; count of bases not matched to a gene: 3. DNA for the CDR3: TGTGCCAGCAGCTTAGCGGGACAGTGGGAGCAGTTCTTC. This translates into CASSLAGQWEQFF.

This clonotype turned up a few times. In nucleotides, the CDR3 is TGCAGTGCTCCTGCCGGGATGGGACTAGCGTACTCCTACGAGCAGTACGTC. It encodes CSAPAGMGLAYSYEQYV. This rearrangement joins TRBV20-1 to TRBJ2-7; 10 positions agree with TRBD2. The V and J ends lost 5 bases and 0 bases, in that order; junction bases with no gene match: 13. The length of the CDR3 is 17 residues. Germline V gene sequence: CDR1 DFQATT, CDR2 SNEGSKA (reference sequence).

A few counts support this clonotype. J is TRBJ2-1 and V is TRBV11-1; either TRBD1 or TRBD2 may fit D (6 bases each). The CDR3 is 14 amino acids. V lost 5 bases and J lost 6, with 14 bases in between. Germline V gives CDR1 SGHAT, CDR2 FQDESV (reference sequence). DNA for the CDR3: TGTGCCAGCAGCCCCGAAGGGGGGCCCAATGAGCAGTTCTTC. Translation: CASSPEGGPNEQFF. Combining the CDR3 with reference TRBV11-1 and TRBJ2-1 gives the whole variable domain EAEVAQSPRYKITEKSQAVAFWCDPISGHATLYWYRQILGQGPELLVQFQDESVVDDSQLPKDRFSAERLKGVDSTLKIQPAELGDSAMYLCASSPEGGPNEQFFGPGTRLTVL.

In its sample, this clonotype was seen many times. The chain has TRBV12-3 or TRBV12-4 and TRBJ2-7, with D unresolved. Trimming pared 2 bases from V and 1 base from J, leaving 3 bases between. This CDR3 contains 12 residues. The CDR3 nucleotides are TGTGCCAGCAGTTTAAAGTCCTACGAGCAGTACGTC. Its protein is CASSLKSYEQYV.

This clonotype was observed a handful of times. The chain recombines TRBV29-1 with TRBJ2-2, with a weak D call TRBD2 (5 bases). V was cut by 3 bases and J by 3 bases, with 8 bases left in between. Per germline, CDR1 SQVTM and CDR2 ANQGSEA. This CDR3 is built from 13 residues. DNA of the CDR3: TGCAGCGTTGACGTGAGGGACACCGGGGAGCTGTTTTTT. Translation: CSVDVRDTGELFF.

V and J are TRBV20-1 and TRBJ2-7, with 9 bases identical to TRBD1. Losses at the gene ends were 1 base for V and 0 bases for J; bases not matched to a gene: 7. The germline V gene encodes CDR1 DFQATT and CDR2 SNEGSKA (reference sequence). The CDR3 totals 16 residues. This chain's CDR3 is CSARVGGTGSSYEQYV. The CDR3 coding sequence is TGCAGTGCTAGAGTCGGAGGGACAGGGAGCTCCTACGAGCAGTACGTC.

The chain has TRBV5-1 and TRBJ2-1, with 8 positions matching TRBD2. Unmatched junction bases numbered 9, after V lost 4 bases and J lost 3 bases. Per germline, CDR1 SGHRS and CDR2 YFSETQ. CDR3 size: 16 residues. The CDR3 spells CASSPGSGGLYNEQFF. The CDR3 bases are TGCGCCAGCAGCCCGGGAAGCGGGGGCCTCTACAATGAGCAGTTCTTC.

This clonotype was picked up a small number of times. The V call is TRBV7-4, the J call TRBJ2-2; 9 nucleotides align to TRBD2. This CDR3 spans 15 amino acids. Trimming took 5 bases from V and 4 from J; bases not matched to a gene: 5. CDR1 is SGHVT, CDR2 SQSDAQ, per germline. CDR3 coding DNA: TGTGCCAGCAGCCCCCGGCGGGGGGGCACCGGGGAGCTGTTTTTT. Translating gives CASSPRRGGTGELFF. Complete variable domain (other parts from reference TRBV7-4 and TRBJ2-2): GAGVSQSPRYKVAKRGRDVALRCDSISGHVTLYWYRQTLGQGSEVLTYSQSDAQRDKSGRPSGRFSAERPERSVSTLKIQRTEQGDSAVYLCASSPRRGGTGELFFGEGSRLTVL.

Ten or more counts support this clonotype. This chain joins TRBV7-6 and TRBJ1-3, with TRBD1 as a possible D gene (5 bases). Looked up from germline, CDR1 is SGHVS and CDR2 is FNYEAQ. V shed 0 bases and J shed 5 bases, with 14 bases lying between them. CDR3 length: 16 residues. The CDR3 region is CASSLARGRIRNTIYF. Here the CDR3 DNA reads TGTGCCAGCAGCTTAGCGAGGGGTCGGATCAGAAACACCATATATTTT.

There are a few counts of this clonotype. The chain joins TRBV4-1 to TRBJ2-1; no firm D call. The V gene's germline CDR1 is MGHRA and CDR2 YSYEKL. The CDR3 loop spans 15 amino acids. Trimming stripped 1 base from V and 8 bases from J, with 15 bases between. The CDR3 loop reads CASSQASLSWDEQFF. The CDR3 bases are TGCGCCAGCAGCCAAGCAAGCCTAAGTTGGGATGAGCAGTTCTTC.

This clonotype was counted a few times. CDR3 DNA sequence: TGTGCCAGCACCACCGTAGGAGGTGGCTACACCTTC. Translated: CASTTVGGGYTF. The chain couples TRBV7-9 to TRBJ1-2; D is unresolved. V lost 7 bases and J 7 bases, leaving 13 bases between the germline ends. CDR3 length: 12 amino acids. Germline V lookup: CDR1 SEHNR, CDR2 FQNEAQ (reference sequence).

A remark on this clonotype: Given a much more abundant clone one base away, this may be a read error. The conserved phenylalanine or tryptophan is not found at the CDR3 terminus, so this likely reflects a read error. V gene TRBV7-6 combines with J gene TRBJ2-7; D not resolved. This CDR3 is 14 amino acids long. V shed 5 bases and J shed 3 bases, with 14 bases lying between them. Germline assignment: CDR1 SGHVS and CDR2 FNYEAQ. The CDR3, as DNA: TGTGCCAGCAGCCCCGGTCCGCCAGACTACGAGCAGTACTGC. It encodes CASSPGPPDYEQYC.